Each of the 13 T cell receptor beta chains below was sequenced from the same sample in a study of blood T cell repertoires in COVID-19. The table came from immunoSEQ multiplex PCR; TCRdb's copy has only in-frame clones and leaves some out. The sample records approximately 120,000 clones, roughly 82% being singletons. The sequenced sample was peripheral blood. All receptors derive from a woman of 80 years or more with active or convalescent COVID-19.

Regarding this clone: Distinct nucleotide sequences in the sample also encode this CDR3. This rearrangement joins TRBV5-4 to TRBJ2-7; D might be TRBD2 (6 bases). Germline assignment: CDR1 SGHNT and CDR2 YYREEE (reference sequence). The V end was cut by 0 bases, the J end by 0 bases, with 7 bases between. CDR3 length equals 14 residues. CDR3 nucleotides: TGTGCCAGCAGCTTGGTGGGGGGCTCCTACGAGCAGTACTTC. It encodes CASSLVGGSYEQYF.

This clone has just a few counts. The CDR3 loop is CASSLQGFGYTF. The CDR3 DNA reads TGTGCCAGCAGCCTACAGGGTTTTGGCTACACCTTC. The J gene is TRBJ1-2, the V gene TRBV28, with D perhaps matching TRBD1 (6 bases). V dropped 6 bases and J dropped 7 bases, with 12 bases sitting between them. CDR1 is MDHEN, CDR2 SYDVKM, per germline. There are 12 residues in the CDR3.

V gene TRBV7-2 combines with J gene TRBJ2-1, with 12 bases matching TRBD2. V dropped 3 bases and J dropped 6; count of bases not matched to a gene: 6. CDR1 is SGHTA and CDR2 is FQGNSA in the germline V gene. There are 16 residues in the CDR3. The CDR3, as DNA: TGTGCCAGCAGCTTCTTGTCTAGCGGGAGGGCCAATGAGCAGTTCTTC. It codes for CASSFLSSGRANEQFF.

This clone was recorded a few times. The chain has TRBV13 and TRBJ2-5; D gene unclear. This CDR3 has 12 amino acids. Germline V lookup: CDR1 PRHDT, CDR2 FYEKMQ (reference sequence). V shed 5 bases and J shed 5 bases, with 9 bases lying between them. The chain's CDR3 is CASSARRETQYF. As DNA, the CDR3 is TGTGCCAGCAGCGCCCGCCGGGAGACCCAGTACTTC.

The rearrangement uses TRBV6-5 and TRBJ2-1; TRBD1 is a possible D gene (6 bases). V was clipped by 5 bases and J by 5 bases, with 13 bases between them. CDR1 MNHEY and CDR2 SVGAGI come from the germline V gene. The CDR3 is made up of 14 amino acids. Here the CDR3 reads CASSKGTGHNEQFF. For the CDR3, the DNA is TGTGCCAGCAGTAAGGGAACAGGGCACAATGAGCAGTTCTTC.

The CDR3 DNA reads TGTGCCAGTAGTACGGGACAGGGGGCTGTGGGCTACACCTTC. Amino acids: CASSTGQGAVGYTF. The V and J genes are TRBV19 and TRBJ1-2, with 12 positions matching TRBD1. The CDR3 extends over 14 amino acids. The V gene end was trimmed by 4 bases and the J gene end by 8 bases; junction bases not matched to a gene: 5. Germline loops: CDR1 LNHDA, CDR2 SQIVND (reference sequence).

The V gene is TRBV27, the J gene TRBJ2-2; no reliable D call. Trimming left V 4 bases short and J 1 base short, with 4 bases between. Germline values: CDR1 MNHEY, CDR2 SMNVEV (reference sequence). CDR3 length equals 13 residues. CDR3 loop: CASSYQNTGELFF. The CDR3 DNA follows: TGTGCCAGCAGTTATCAGAACACCGGGGAGCTGTTTTTT.

This chain joins TRBV28 and TRBJ2-1; a weak D match, TRBD1 (6 bases). The CDR3 consists of 14 residues. Deletions cut 6 bases from V and 13 bases from J, with 22 bases between. The germline V gene encodes CDR1 MDHEN and CDR2 SYDVKM. CDR3 in amino acids: CASRAPGAPGAQFF. Written as DNA, the CDR3 is TGTGCCAGCAGAGCTCCAGGGGCCCCCGGGGCCCAGTTCTTC.

The chain carries TRBV4-1 and TRBJ1-4, with D hard to call. The V and J ends lost 0 bases and 8 bases respectively, with 7 bases between them. The CDR3 is 13 amino acids. CDR1 and CDR2 (germline): MGHRA, YSYEKL. CDR3 loop: CASSQEEGEKLFF. CDR3 bases: TGCGCCAGCAGCCAAGAGGAGGGCGAAAAACTGTTTTTT.

The chain joins TRBV2 to TRBJ2-5; D not resolved. This CDR3 region has 13 residues. V gave up 6 bases and J gave up 2 bases, with 10 bases separating them. The V gene's germline CDR1 is SNHLY and CDR2 FYNNEI. CDR3 bases: TGTGCCAGCAGCCAAAGCGTACAAGAGACCCAGTACTTC. This sequence encodes CASSQSVQETQYF. Together with reference TRBV2 and TRBJ2-5, the CDR3 gives the full variable domain: EPEVTQTPSHQVTQMGQEVILRCVPISNHLYFYWYRQILGQKVEFLVSFYNNEISEKSEIFDDQFSVERPDGSNFTLKIRSTKLEDSAMYFCASSQSVQETQYFGPGTRLLVL.

The rearrangement uses TRBV28 and TRBJ2-7; 9 positions agree with TRBD1. Germline CDR1 and CDR2: MDHEN and SYDVKM. After removal of 7 bases from V and 2 bases from J, the junction contained 6 bases not matched to a gene. CDR3 length: 14 residues. The CDR3 DNA is TGTGCCAGCACTGGGGGGACAGGGACCTACGAGCAGTACTTC. Protein sequence: CASTGGTGTYEQYF.

The chain joins TRBV28 to TRBJ2-3, with 10 bases aligning to TRBD2. CDR1 and CDR2 (germline): MDHEN, SYDVKM. The CDR3 contains 15 residues. The junction had 5 bases not matched to a gene; V was cut back by 6 bases and J by 2 bases. The CDR3: CASSLSGRDTDTQYF. In DNA, the CDR3 is TGTGCCAGCAGCCTGAGCGGGAGGGACACAGATACGCAGTATTTT.

This clone was counted only a few times. The chain combines TRBV28 with TRBJ1-2; D gene unclear. V was pared by 2 bases and J by 7 bases, with 11 bases between. Germline V gene lookup returns CDR1 MDHEN and CDR2 SYDVKM. The CDR3 loop spans 13 amino acids. The CDR3 DNA reads TGTGCCAGCAGTTTAAATCGGGGTGGTGGCTACACCTTC. Protein product: CASSLNRGGGYTF.